This T cell receptor beta chain was captured in a study of beta chain features in type 1 diabetes. Study information: Age and gender were similar between patients and healthy donors, as were cell yields.

Study-wide points: The analysis here could not establish whether HLA type shapes TCRB rearrangement. TCRB CDR3s were moderately but significantly shorter in Type 1 diabetes patients in all four CD4+ subsets. When VDJ junctions were examined, type 1 diabetes patients showed fewer insertions and more deletions.

All of the isolated RNA was reverse transcribed, so expressed TCRB transcripts were sequenced. Measured with immunoSEQ multiplex PCR; TCRdb has only the in-frame clones, and not every one. The sample yields about 160,000 clones, around 7.9% seen once. CDR1 is LGHNA and CDR2 is YNFKEQ in the germline V gene. The CDR3 has 17 residues. J was trimmed by 5 bases and V by 1 base; bases with no gene match: 7. Using CD45RO/CCR7/CD25/CD127/CD95/CD27, CD4+ naive, central memory, regulatory and stem cell-like memory cells were sorted. A word on this clone: The antigen is not known.

The sequenced material came from central memory CD4+ T cells from blood. This receptor was obtained from a man between 18 and 35 years old with type 1 diabetes. This chain connects TRBV4-2 to TRBJ2-2; 10 nucleotides match TRBD2. The chain's CDR3 is CASSQGSGRKLTGELFF. CDR3 sequence (DNA): TGTGCCAGCAGCCAAGGTAGCGGGAGGAAACTGACCGGGGAGCTGTTTTTT.